The 3 T cell receptor beta chains below were found in one sample sequenced in a study of PD-1 blockade in mismatch repair-deficient tumors. Assay used: immunoSEQ multiplex PCR; TCRdb lists only in-frame clones, some missing. The sample includes under 95,000 clones, 65% to 85% of them seen just once. Source: peripheral blood, taken 44 weeks after starting pembrolizumab. The receptors originated from an adult with mismatch repair-deficient cancer.

The V and J genes are TRBV7-2 and TRBJ2-7; 7 bases fit TRBD2. V shed 1 base, J shed 4 bases, and the junction held 7 bases outside the gene matches. There are 15 residues in the CDR3. Germline loops: CDR1 SGHTA, CDR2 FQGNSA. The DNA of the CDR3 is TGTGCCAGCAGCTTAGTGGCGGGAGATGGTTACGAGCAGTACTTC. Its protein is CASSLVAGDGYEQYF.

V is TRBV7-9 and J is TRBJ2-1, with D possibly being TRBD2 (6 bases). CDR3 length equals 14 residues. The ends were cut back, 5 bases at V and 9 bases at J, with 17 bases in the middle. Germline-derived CDR1 and CDR2 are SEHNR and FQNEAQ (reference sequence). This CDR3 reads CASSLPTSLGEQFF. The CDR3 DNA reads as TGTGCCAGCAGCCTACCTACTAGCCTGGGTGAGCAGTTCTTC.

This clone was detected once. The chain couples TRBV2 to TRBJ2-1, with 7 positions matching TRBD2. Germline CDR1 reads SNHLY; CDR2 reads FYNNEI. This CDR3 contains 13 residues. Germline trimming cut 2 bases from V and 10 bases from J; bases unmatched to any gene: 5. CDR3: CASSERTGGEQFF. The CDR3, as DNA: TGTGCCAGCAGTGAACGTACCGGGGGGGAGCAGTTCTTC. The variable domain in full, with the rest retrieved from reference TRBV2 and TRBJ2-1, is EPEVTQTPSHQVTQMGQEVILRCVPISNHLYFYWYRQILGQKVEFLVSFYNNEISEKSEIFDDQFSVERPDGSNFTLKIRSTKLEDSAMYFCASSERTGGEQFFGPGTRLTVL.